Listed below are T cell receptor beta chains from one sample, sequenced in a study of a mutant IDH1 vaccine in newly diagnosed glioma. Clones were read by immunoSEQ multiplex PCR, and TCRdb kept only the in-frame ones, dropping some. The sample lists more than 25,000 clones, 65% to 85% occurring once. No antigen is known for these receptors. The source was PBMCs, collected from a glioma patient whose treatment included an IDH1 peptide vaccine. Every receptor here comes from a middle-aged man with glioma. Some clones in this sample may be carry-over from other donors' samples. The CDR3 runs from the conserved cysteine through the conserved F or W.

V gene	CDR3 protein
TRBV9	CASSVGGGYNEQFF
TRBV9	CASSEGGGSGTQYF
TRBV6-4	CASSDSRETNGYTF
TRBV6-6	CASSSTQGDTEAFF
TRBV6-1	CASSEVTWARNEQYF
TRBV20-1	CSALRGTEAFF
TRBV5-1	CASSLAMGEWGNSPLHF
TRBV5-1	CASSGIAGGDYNEQFF
TRBV14	CASSQDIRERGGYEQYF
TRBV2	CASSGLMNTEAFF
TRBV4-1	CASSQDRDLGYEQYF
TRBV5-1	CASSSSQETQYF
TRBV10-1	CASRLPGQGEGNTIYF
TRBV19	CASSRLGGGVTDTQYF
TRBV2	CASSERGRAYEQYF
TRBV27	CASSPPGRYGYTF
TRBV5-1	CASSPGLTNEKLFF
TRBV7-2	CASSPRRTEVSGYTF
TRBV5-4	CASSAMVGRGGNTEAFF
TRBV27	CASRPETGFAAPLHF
TRBV30	CAWSVSGGGGGYTF
TRBV5-1	CASSPGGGNTDTQYF
TRBV10-3	CAISESGYSGNTIYF
TRBV6-5	CASSYGDNEQFF
TRBV5-1	CASSLAPAYSYEQYF
TRBV5-1	CASSLYGTVLNTEAFF
TRBV19	CASSVGQGGGNTIYF
TRBV18	CASSLRGTPDEQYF
TRBV18	CASSPLGQGRYGYTF
TRBV5-1	CASSLALDQGTPLHF
TRBV19	CASSISLTDTQYF
TRBV6-5	CASSPQGGSYGYTF
TRBV10-3	CAISGTTGRAEAFF
TRBV6-1	CASSEESEQFF
TRBV4-3	CASSQSNRGGTYGYTF
TRBV27	CASSLLAGSSYEQYF
TRBV13	CASSLRTGPFYGYTF
TRBV28	CASKTGQGNYEQYF
TRBV6-1	CASSLTVVYGYTF
TRBV4-2	CASSQEQGTGANVLTF
TRBV4-2	CASSQDENTDTQYF
TRBV6-5	CASSSDSREQYF
TRBV27	CASSPQGAEGYTF
TRBV6-1	CASSEGDGNTIYF
TRBV28	CASSSPGLNTGELFF
TRBV5-1	CASSSSGGGNTIYF
TRBV5-4	CASSLGGSLTETQYF
TRBV6-5	CASSYFDSNNSPLHF
TRBV2	CASRRTERDEKLFF
TRBV6-5	CASSLTAGAFAYEQYF
TRBV5-1	CASRDASGGLIPYEQYF
TRBV6-1	CASSVAGEIWDEQYF
TRBV27	CASSLSHNQPQHF
TRBV30	CAWRLGMMETQYF
TRBV2	CASSPVPTELQFF
TRBV11-3	CASSLGVAGGGTDTQYF
TRBV18	CASSQAGQDYQPQHF
TRBV11-2	CASSLGGSGTAVLF
TRBV19	CASRFPTGGYYGYTF
TRBV4-3	CASSLGVTDTQYF